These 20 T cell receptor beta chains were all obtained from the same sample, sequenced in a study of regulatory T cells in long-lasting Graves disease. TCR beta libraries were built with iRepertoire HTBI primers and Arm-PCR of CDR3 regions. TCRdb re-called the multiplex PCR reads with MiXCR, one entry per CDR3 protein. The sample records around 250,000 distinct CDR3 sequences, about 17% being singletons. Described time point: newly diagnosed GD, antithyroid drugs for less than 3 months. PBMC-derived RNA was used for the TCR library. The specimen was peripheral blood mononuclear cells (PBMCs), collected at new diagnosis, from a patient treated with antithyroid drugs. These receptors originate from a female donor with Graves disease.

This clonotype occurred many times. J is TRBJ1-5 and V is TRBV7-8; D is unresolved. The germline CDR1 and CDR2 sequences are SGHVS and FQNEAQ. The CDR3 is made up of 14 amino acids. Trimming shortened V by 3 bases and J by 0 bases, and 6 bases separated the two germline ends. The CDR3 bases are TGTGCCAGCAGCTTCGGCCTTAGCAATCAGCCCCAGCATTTT. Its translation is CASSFGLSNQPQHF.

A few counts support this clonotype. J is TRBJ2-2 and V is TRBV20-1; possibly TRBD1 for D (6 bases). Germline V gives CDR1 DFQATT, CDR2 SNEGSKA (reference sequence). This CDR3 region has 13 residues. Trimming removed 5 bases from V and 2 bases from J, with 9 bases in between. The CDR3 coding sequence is TGCAGTGCTGCAGGGGTTAACACCGGGGAGCTGTTTTTT. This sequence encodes CSAAGVNTGELFF.

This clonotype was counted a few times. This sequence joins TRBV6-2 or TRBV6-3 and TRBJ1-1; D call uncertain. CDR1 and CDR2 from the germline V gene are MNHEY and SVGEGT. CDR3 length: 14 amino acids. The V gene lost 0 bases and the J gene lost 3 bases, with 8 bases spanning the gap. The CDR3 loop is CASSYSGGYTEAFF. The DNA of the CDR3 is TGTGCCAGCAGTTACTCGGGTGGTTACACTGAAGCTTTCTTT.

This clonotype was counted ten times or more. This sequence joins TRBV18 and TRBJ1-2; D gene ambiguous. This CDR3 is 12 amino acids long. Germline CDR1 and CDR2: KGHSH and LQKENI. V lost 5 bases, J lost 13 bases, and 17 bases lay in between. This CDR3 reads CASSTGTSASTF. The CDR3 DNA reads TGTGCCAGCTCAACGGGAACCTCGGCGTCCACCTTC.

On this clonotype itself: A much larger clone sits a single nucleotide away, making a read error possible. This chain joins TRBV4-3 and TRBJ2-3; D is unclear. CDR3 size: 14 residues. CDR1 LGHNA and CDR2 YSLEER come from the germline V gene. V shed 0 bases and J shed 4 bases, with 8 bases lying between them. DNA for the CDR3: TGCGCCAGCAGCCAAGATCAACTTCCAGATACGCAGTATTTT. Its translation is CASSQDQLPDTQYF.

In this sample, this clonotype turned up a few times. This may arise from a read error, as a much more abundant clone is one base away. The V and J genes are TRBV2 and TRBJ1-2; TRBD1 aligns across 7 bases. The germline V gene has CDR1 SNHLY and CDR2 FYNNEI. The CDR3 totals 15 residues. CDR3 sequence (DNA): TGTGCCAGCAAGACTCCGGGACAGCGACCCGATGGCTACGCCTTC. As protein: CASKTPGQRPDGYAF.

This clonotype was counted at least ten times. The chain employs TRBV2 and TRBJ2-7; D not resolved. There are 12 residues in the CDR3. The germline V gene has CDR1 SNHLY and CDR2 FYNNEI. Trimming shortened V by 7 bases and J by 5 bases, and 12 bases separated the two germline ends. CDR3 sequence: CASTYLIDEQYF. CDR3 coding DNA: TGTGCCAGCACCTACTTAATAGACGAGCAGTACTTC.

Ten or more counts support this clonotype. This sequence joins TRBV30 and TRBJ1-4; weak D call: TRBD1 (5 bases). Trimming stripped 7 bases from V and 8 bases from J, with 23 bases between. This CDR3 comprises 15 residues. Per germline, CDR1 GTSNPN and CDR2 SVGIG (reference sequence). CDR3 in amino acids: CASSRGLGKGEKLFF. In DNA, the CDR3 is TGTGCCTCCTCCCGGGGACTAGGGAAAGGGGAAAAACTGTTTTTT.

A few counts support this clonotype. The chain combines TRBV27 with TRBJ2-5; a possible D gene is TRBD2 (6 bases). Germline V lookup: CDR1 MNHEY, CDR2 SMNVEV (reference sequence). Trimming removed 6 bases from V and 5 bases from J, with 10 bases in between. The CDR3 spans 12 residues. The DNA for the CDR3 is TGTGCCAGCAGGGCGGGAAGGGAGACCCAGTACTTC. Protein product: CASRAGRETQYF.

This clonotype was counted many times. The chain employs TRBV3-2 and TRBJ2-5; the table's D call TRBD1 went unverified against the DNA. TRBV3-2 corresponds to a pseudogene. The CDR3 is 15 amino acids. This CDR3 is CASSRQQDNQETQYF. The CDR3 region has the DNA TGTGCCAGCAGCCGTCAACAGGATAATCAAGAGACCCAGTACTTC.

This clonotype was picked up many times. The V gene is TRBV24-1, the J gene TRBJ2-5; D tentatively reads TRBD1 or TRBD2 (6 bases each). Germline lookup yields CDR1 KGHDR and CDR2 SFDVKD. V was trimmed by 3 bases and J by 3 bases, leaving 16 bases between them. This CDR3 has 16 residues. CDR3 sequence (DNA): TGTGCCACCAGTGATCCGGGGACGGGGGCCGAAGAGACCCAGTACTTC. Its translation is CATSDPGTGAEETQYF.

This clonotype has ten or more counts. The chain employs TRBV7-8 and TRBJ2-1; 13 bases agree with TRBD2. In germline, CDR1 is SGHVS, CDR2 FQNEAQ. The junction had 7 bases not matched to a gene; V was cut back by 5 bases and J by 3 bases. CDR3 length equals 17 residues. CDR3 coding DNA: TGTGCCAGCAGCACCGGACTAGCGGGAGTTAGCTACAATGAGCAGTTCTTC. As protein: CASSTGLAGVSYNEQFF.

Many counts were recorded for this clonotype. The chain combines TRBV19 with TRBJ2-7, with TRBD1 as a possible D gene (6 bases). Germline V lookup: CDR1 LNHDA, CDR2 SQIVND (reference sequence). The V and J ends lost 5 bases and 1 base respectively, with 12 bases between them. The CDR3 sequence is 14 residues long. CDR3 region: CASSATTGSYEQYF. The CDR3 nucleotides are TGTGCCAGTAGTGCGACTACAGGGTCCTACGAGCAGTACTTC. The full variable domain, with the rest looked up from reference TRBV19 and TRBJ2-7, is DGGITQSPKYLFRKEGQNVTLSCEQNLNHDAMYWYRQDPGQGLRLIYYSQIVNDFQKGDIAEGYSVSREKKESFPLTVTSAQKNPTAFYLCASSATTGSYEQYFGPGTRLTVT.

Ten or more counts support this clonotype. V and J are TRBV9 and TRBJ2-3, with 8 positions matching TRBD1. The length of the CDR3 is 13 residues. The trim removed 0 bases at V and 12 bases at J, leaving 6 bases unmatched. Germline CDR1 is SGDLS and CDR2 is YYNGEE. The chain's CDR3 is CASSVVSGGPQYF. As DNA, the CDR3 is TGTGCCAGCAGCGTAGTCTCAGGGGGCCCCCAGTATTTT.

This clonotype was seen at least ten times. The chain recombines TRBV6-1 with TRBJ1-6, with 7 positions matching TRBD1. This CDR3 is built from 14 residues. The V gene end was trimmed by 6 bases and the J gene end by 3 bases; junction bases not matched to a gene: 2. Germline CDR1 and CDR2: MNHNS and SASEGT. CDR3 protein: CASSRTGYNSPLHF. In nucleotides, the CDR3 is TGTGCCAGCAGCCGGACAGGCTATAATTCACCCCTCCACTTT.

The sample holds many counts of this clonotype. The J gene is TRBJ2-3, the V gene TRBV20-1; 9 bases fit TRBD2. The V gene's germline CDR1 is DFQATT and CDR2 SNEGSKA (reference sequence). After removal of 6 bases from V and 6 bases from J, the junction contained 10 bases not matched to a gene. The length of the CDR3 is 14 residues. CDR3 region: CSAPTSGSSDTQYF. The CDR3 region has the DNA TGCAGTGCACCGACTAGCGGCTCGTCGGATACGCAGTATTTT.

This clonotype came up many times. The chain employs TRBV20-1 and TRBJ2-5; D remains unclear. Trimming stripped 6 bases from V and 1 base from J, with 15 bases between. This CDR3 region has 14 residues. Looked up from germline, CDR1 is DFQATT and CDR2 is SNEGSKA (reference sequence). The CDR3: CSAKRSLAQETQYF. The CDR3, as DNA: TGCAGTGCAAAAAGGTCTTTGGCCCAAGAGACCCAGTACTTC.

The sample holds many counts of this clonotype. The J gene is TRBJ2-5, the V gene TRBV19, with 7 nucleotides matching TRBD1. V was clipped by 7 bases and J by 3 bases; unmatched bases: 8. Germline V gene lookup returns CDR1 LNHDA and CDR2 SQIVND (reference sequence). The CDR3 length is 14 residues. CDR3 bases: TGTGCCAGTACCAGGGGGTCCTCGGAAGAGACCCAGTACTTC. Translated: CASTRGSSEETQYF.

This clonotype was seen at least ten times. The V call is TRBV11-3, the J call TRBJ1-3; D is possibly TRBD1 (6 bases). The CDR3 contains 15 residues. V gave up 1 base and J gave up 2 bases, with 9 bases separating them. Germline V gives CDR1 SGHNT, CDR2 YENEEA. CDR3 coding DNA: TGTGCCAGCAGCTTAGTTACAGGGACTGGAAACACCATATATTTT. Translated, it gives CASSLVTGTGNTIYF.

The CDR3 spells CASSLEEVSVSPQHF. The CDR3 region has the DNA TGTGCCAGCAGTTTAGAAGAAGTGAGCGTGTCGCCCCAGCATTTT. The chain employs TRBV12-3 or TRBV12-4 and TRBJ1-5, with no clear D. The CDR3 sequence is 15 residues long. Trimming cost V 1 base and J 9 bases, with 16 bases left between them.